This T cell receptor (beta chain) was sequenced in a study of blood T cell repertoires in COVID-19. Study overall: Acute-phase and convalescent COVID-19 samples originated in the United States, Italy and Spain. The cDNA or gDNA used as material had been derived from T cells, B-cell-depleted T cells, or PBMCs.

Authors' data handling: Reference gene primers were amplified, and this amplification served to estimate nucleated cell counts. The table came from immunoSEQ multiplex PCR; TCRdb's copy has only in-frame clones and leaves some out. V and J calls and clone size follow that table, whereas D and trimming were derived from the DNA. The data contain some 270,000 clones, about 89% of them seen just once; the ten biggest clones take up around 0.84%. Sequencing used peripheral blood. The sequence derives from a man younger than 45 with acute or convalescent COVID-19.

As DNA, the CDR3 is TGCGCCAGCAGCCAAGACGGTGGCGGGCCACCGGAGACCCAGTACTTC. Residues: CASSQDGGGPPETQYF. This chain connects TRBV4-1 to TRBJ2-5, with D perhaps TRBD2 (5 bases). The V end was cut by 0 bases, the J end by 5 bases, with 16 bases between. CDR1 MGHRA and CDR2 YSYEKL come from the germline V gene. The CDR3 totals 16 residues.